Included here is one TCR beta chain sequence, with context. The ends were cut back, 1 base at V and 8 bases at J, with 8 bases in the middle. The CDR3 has 12 residues. CDR1 is MNHNS and CDR2 is SASEGT in the germline V gene. The data stem from a study of blood T cell repertoires in COVID-19. Background on the study: The United States, Italy and Spain were the sources of the acute and convalescent COVID-19 samples. The analysed material was cDNA or gDNA that came from T cells, B-cell-depleted T cells, or PBMCs.

Original data processing: For nucleated cells, counts were estimated from reference gene primer amplification. TCRdb keeps only in-frame clones here, not all; method: immunoSEQ multiplex PCR. V and J calls plus clone size are reproduced from that table; the DNA served to infer D and trimming. The sample holds under 300,000 clones, roughly 80% seen once. The receptor was derived from a woman aged 80 or over with acute or convalescent COVID-19. This sequence joins TRBV6-1 and TRBJ1-1, with D perhaps matching TRBD1 (5 bases). Sequencing input: peripheral blood. Here the CDR3 reads CASSEDRSEAFF. CDR3 bases: TGTGCCAGCAGTGAAGACAGGAGCGAAGCTTTCTTT.